These T cell receptor beta chains were read from a single sample in a study of cytomegalovirus exposure and HLA in healthy donors. Only in-frame clones appear in the TCRdb table, and some are missing; sequencing was by immunoSEQ multiplex PCR. Here the sample spans some 110,000 clones, more than 70% being singletons. Sequencing input: PBMCs. The receptor source for this set is a man between 40 and 49 years old in good health and CMV-seronegative. Both conserved end residues are trimmed from each CDR3.

j_call: TRBJ2-3
v_call: TRBV9
cdr3_length: 14
cdr3_aa: ASSVGGGATTDTQY

j_call: TRBJ2-1
v_call: TRBV7-2
cdr3_length: 14
cdr3_aa: ASTPTGLAGDGEQF

j_call: TRBJ1-2
v_call: TRBV6-5
cdr3_length: 13
cdr3_aa: ASSYAGQGNYGYT

j_call: TRBJ1-4
v_call: TRBV12-5
cdr3_length: 12
cdr3_aa: ASGPAGQNEKLF

j_call: TRBJ1-2
v_call: TRBV29-1
cdr3_length: 13
cdr3_aa: SVIWQAELLRGYT

j_call: TRBJ2-4
v_call: TRBV29-1
cdr3_length: 15
cdr3_aa: SVEAWTGGAAKNIQY

j_call: TRBJ2-1
v_call: TRBV29-1
cdr3_length: 12
cdr3_aa: SVVLLAGYNEQF

j_call: TRBJ1-2
v_call: TRBV6-5
cdr3_length: 12
cdr3_aa: ASSYSRGTGGYT

j_call: TRBJ1-4
v_call: TRBV19
cdr3_length: 14
cdr3_aa: ASSQTSGSLGEKLF

j_call: TRBJ2-1
v_call: TRBV2
cdr3_length: 17
cdr3_aa: ASRGTSATSPSSYNEQF

j_call: TRBJ2-7
v_call: TRBV5-1
cdr3_length: 13
cdr3_aa: ASSLGYGNGYEQY

j_call: TRBJ2-7
v_call: TRBV7-8
cdr3_length: 13
cdr3_aa: ASSLAAGTAYEQY

j_call: TRBJ1-1
v_call: TRBV5-1
cdr3_length: 12
cdr3_aa: ASSLATGNTEAF

j_call: TRBJ2-6
v_call: TRBV5-1
cdr3_length: 18
cdr3_aa: ASSQTTLSYSYSGANVLT

j_call: TRBJ1-1
v_call: TRBV5-4
cdr3_length: 15
cdr3_aa: ASSRGSGQGLNTEAF

j_call: TRBJ1-5
v_call: TRBV4-2
cdr3_length: 14
cdr3_aa: ASSQDWDRSNQPQH

j_call: TRBJ1-2
v_call: TRBV29-1
cdr3_length: 10
cdr3_aa: SVEAGPYGYT

j_call: TRBJ2-1
v_call: TRBV10-2
cdr3_length: 12
cdr3_aa: ASSPGDEYNEQF

j_call: TRBJ1-4
v_call: TRBV7-2
cdr3_length: 12
cdr3_aa: ASSLKGQGEKLF

j_call: TRBJ2-5
v_call: TRBV5-1
cdr3_length: 12
cdr3_aa: ASSVPDRGETQY

j_call: TRBJ2-1
v_call: TRBV5-8
cdr3_length: 10
cdr3_aa: ASSSIVREQF

j_call: TRBJ1-5
v_call: TRBV18
cdr3_length: 12
cdr3_aa: ASSPGGSNQPQH

j_call: TRBJ2-5
v_call: TRBV5-6
cdr3_length: 15
cdr3_aa: ASSLVVAGGPGKTQY

j_call: TRBJ1-5
v_call: TRBV6-6
cdr3_length: 13
cdr3_aa: ASRPQGASNQPQH

j_call: TRBJ1-1
v_call: TRBV2
cdr3_length: 13
cdr3_aa: ASAVGKGADTEAF

j_call: TRBJ2-3
v_call: TRBV5-6
cdr3_length: 11
cdr3_aa: AAGGYSGQAQY

j_call: TRBJ2-2
v_call: TRBV2
cdr3_length: 15
cdr3_aa: ASTRGGLAGVTGELF

j_call: TRBJ1-4
v_call: TRBV7-9
cdr3_length: 13
cdr3_aa: SSSRDRGQNEKLF

j_call: TRBJ2-7
v_call: TRBV5-6
cdr3_length: 13
cdr3_aa: ASSSTGPRMGEQY

j_call: TRBJ2-7
v_call: TRBV4-2
cdr3_length: 13
cdr3_aa: ASSKGAPGSLEQY

j_call: TRBJ1-1
v_call: TRBV19
cdr3_length: 14
cdr3_aa: ASSIDLRRMNTEAF

j_call: TRBJ2-1
v_call: TRBV15
cdr3_length: 15
cdr3_aa: ATSRVGGLAGYGEQF

j_call: TRBJ2-4
v_call: TRBV6-1
cdr3_length: 14
cdr3_aa: ASSEFWRLAKNIQY

j_call: TRBJ2-5
v_call: TRBV7-6
cdr3_length: 12
cdr3_aa: ASSYRSGEETQY

j_call: TRBJ1-1
v_call: TRBV6-1
cdr3_length: 11
cdr3_aa: ASTGRVNTEAF

j_call: TRBJ1-6
v_call: TRBV7-9
cdr3_length: 11
cdr3_aa: ASSFSGESPLH

j_call: TRBJ2-5
v_call: TRBV4-1
cdr3_length: 14
cdr3_aa: ASSQDRVQLGETQY

j_call: TRBJ2-2
v_call: TRBV5-4
cdr3_length: 12
cdr3_aa: ASGTGGRTGELF

j_call: TRBJ2-5
v_call: TRBV7-9
cdr3_length: 13
cdr3_aa: ASSTTLKGSEAQY

j_call: TRBJ2-5
v_call: TRBV6-1
cdr3_length: 12
cdr3_aa: ASSVGLEAGTQY

j_call: TRBJ2-3
v_call: TRBV5-6
cdr3_length: 12
cdr3_aa: ASSRRQGADTQY

j_call: TRBJ1-6
v_call: TRBV6-6
cdr3_length: 11
cdr3_aa: ASRGTGNSPLH

j_call: TRBJ1-2
v_call: TRBV10-3
cdr3_length: 10
cdr3_aa: AISPSGVGYT

j_call: TRBJ2-1
v_call: TRBV11-2
cdr3_length: 14
cdr3_aa: ASSPTRLAGANEQF

j_call: TRBJ1-5
v_call: TRBV7-2
cdr3_length: 13
cdr3_aa: ASSPRQGSNQPQH